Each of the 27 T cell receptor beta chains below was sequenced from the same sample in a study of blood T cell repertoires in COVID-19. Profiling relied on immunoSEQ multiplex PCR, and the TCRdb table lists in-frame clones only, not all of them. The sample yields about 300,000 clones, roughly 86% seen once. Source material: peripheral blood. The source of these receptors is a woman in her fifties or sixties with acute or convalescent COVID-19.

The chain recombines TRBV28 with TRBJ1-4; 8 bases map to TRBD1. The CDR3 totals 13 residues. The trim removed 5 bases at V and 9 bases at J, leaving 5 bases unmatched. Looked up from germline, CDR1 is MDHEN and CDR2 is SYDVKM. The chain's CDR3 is CASSVRDRQKLFF. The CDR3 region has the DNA TGTGCCAGCAGTGTAAGGGACAGGCAAAAACTGTTTTTT.

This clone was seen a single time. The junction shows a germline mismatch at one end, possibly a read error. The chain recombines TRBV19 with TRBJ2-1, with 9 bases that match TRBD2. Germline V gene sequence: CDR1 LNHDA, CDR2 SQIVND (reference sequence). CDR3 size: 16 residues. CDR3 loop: CASSPFSSGTGNEQFF. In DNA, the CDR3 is TGTGCCAGTAGTCCCTTTTCTAGCGGGACTGGCAATGAGCAATTCTTC.

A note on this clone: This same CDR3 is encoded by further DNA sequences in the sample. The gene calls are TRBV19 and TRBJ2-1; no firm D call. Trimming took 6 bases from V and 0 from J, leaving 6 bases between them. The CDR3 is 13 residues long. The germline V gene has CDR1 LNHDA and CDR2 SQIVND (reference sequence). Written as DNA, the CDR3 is TGTGCCAGTAGCCCGAGCTCCTACAATGAGCAGTTCTTC. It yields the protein CASSPSSYNEQFF.

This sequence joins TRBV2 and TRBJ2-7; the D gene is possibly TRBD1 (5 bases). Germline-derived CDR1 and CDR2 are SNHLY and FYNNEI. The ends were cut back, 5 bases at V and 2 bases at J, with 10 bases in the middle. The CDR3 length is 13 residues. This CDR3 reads CASSRTLTYEQYF. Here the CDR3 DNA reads TGTGCCAGCAGTCGGACACTAACCTACGAGCAGTACTTC.

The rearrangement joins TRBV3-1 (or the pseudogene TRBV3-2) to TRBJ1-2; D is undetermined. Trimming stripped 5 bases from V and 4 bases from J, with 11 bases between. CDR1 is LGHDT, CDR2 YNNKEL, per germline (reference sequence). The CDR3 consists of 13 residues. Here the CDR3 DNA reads TGTGCCAGCAGCATGACGGAGCCCTATGGCTACACCTTC. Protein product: CASSMTEPYGYTF.

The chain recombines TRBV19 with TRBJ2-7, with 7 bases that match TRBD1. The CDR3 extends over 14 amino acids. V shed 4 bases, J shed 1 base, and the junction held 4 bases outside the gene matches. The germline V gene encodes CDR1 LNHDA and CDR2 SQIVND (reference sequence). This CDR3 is CASSRGTASYEQYF. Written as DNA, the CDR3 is TGTGCCAGTAGTAGAGGGACAGCATCCTACGAGCAGTACTTC. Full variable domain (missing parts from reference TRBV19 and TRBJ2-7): DGGITQSPKYLFRKEGQNVTLSCEQNLNHDAMYWYRQDPGQGLRLIYYSQIVNDFQKGDIAEGYSVSREKKESFPLTVTSAQKNPTAFYLCASSRGTASYEQYFGPGTRLTVT.

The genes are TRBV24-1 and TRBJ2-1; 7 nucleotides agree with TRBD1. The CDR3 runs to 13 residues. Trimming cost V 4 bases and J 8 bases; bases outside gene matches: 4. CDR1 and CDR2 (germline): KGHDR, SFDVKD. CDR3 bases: TGTGCCACCAGTGAGCCGCAGGGGGATGAGCAGTTCTTC. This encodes CATSEPQGDEQFF.

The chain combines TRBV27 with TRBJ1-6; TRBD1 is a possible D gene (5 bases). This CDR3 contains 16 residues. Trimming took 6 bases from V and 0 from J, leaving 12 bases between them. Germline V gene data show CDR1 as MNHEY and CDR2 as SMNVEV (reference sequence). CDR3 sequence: CASRYTGSSYNSPLHF. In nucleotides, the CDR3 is TGTGCCAGCAGATATACAGGAAGCTCCTATAATTCACCCCTCCACTTT.

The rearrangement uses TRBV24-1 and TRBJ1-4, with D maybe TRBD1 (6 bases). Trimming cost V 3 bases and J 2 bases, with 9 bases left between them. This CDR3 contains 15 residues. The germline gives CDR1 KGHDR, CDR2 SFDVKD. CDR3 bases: TGTGCCACCAGTGATGGGACAATGACTAATGAAAAACTGTTTTTT. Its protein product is CATSDGTMTNEKLFF.

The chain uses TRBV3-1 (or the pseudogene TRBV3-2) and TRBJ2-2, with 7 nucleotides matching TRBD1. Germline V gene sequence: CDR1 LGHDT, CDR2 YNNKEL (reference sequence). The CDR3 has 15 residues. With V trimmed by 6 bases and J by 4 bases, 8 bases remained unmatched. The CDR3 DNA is TGTGCCAGCAGACCAGAGACAGGGTCCACCGGGGAGCTGTTTTTT. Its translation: CASRPETGSTGELFF.

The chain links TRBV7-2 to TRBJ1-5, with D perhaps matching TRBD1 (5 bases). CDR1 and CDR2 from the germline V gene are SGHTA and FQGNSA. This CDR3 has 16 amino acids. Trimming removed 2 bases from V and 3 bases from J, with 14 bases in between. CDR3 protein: CASSLRGSRNNQPQHF. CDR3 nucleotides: TGTGCCAGCAGCTTAAGGGGCTCAAGGAACAATCAGCCCCAGCATTTT.

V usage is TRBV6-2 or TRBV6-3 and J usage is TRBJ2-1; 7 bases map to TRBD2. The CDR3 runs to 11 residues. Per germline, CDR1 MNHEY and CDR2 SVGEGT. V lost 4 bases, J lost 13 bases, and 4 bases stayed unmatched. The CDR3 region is CASSFTSAQFF. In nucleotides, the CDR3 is TGTGCCAGCAGTTTCACTAGCGCTCAGTTCTTC.

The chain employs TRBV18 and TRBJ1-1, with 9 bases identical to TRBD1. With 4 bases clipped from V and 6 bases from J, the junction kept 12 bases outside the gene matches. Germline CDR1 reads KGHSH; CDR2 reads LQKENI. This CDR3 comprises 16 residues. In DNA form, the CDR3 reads TGTGCCAGCTCACATGTCTCCGGGACAGGGATGCCTGAAGCTTTCTTT. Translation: CASSHVSGTGMPEAFF. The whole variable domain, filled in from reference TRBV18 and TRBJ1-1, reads NAGVMQNPRHLVRRRGQEARLRCSPMKGHSHVYWYRQLPEEGLKFMVYLQKENIIDESGMPKERFSAEFPKEGPSILRIQQVVRGDSAAYFCASSHVSGTGMPEAFFGQGTRLTVV.

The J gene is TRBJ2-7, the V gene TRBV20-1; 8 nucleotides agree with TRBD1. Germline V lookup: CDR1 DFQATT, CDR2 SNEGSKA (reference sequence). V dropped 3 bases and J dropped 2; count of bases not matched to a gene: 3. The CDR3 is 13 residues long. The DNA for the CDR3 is TGCAGTGCTAGTCAGGGGGCTACCTACGAGCAGTACTTC. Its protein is CSASQGATYEQYF.

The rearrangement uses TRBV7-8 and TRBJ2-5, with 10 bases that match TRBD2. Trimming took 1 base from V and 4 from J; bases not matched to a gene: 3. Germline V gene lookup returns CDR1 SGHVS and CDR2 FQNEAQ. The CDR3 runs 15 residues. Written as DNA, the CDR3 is TGTGCCAGCAGCTTAGTTCCTAGCGGGAGAGAGACCCAGTACTTC. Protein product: CASSLVPSGRETQYF.

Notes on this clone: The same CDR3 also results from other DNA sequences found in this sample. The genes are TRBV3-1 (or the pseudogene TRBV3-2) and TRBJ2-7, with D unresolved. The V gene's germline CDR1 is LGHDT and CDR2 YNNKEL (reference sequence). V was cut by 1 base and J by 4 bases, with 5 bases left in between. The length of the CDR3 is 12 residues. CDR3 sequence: CASSQAGYEQYF. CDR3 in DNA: TGTGCCAGCAGCCAAGCGGGTTACGAGCAGTACTTC.

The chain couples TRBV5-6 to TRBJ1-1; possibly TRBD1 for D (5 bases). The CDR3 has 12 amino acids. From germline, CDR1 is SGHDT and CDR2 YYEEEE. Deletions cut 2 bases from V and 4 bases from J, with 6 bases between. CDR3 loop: CASSFGGTEAFF. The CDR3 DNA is TGTGCCAGCAGCTTCGGGGGCACTGAAGCTTTCTTT.

CDR3 coding DNA: TGTGCCAGCAGTTTGGAGGGAACCTATGGCTACACCTTC. It translates to CASSLEGTYGYTF. The V gene is TRBV12-3 or TRBV12-4, the J gene TRBJ1-2; unclear D gene. V was pared by 3 bases and J by 4 bases, with 9 bases between. The length of the CDR3 is 13 residues.

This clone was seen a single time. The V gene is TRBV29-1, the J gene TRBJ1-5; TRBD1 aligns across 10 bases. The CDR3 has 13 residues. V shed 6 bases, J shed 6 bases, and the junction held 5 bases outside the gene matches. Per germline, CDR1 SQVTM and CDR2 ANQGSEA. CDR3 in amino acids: CSVGDRGGQPQHF. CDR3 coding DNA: TGCAGCGTGGGGGACAGGGGCGGTCAGCCCCAGCATTTT.

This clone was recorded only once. The CDR3 reads CAIRQGSNQPQHF. CDR3 DNA: TGTGCCATCAGACAGGGAAGCAATCAGCCCCAGCATTTT. This chain joins TRBV10-3 and TRBJ1-5, with D possibly matching TRBD1 (6 bases). This CDR3 has 13 residues. Per germline, CDR1 ENHRY and CDR2 SYGVKD. Trimming left V 6 bases short and J 1 base short, with 7 bases between.

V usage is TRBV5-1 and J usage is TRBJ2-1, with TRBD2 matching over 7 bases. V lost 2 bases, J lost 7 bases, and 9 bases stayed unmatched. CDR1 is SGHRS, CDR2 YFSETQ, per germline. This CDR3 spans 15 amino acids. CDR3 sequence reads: CASSLGGSELNEQFF. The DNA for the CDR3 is TGCGCCAGCAGCTTAGGCGGGAGTGAGTTGAATGAGCAGTTCTTC.

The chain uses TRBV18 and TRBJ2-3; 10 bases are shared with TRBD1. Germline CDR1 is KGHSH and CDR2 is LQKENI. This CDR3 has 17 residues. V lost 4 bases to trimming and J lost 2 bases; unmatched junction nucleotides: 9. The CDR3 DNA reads TGTGCCAGCTCACTATACCGACAGGGGGCCTCCACAGATACGCAGTATTTT. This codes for CASSLYRQGASTDTQYF.

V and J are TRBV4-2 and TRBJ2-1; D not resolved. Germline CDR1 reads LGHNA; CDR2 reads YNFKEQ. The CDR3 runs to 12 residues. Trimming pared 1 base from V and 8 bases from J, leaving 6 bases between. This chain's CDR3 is CASSQVRDEQFF. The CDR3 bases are TGTGCCAGCAGCCAAGTCCGGGATGAGCAGTTCTTC.

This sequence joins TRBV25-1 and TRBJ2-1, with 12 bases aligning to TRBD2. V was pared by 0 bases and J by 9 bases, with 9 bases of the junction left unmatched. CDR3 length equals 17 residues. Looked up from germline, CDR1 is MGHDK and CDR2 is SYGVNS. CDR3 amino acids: CASSEYSLAGGPSEQFF. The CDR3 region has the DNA TGTGCCAGCAGTGAATATTCCCTAGCGGGAGGGCCTAGTGAGCAGTTCTTC.

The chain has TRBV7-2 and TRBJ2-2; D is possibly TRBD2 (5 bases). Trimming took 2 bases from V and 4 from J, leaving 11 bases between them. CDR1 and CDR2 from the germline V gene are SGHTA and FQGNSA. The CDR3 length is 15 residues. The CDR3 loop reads CASSLSFRGTGELFF. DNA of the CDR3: TGTGCCAGCAGCTTAAGTTTCCGGGGCACCGGGGAGCTGTTTTTT.

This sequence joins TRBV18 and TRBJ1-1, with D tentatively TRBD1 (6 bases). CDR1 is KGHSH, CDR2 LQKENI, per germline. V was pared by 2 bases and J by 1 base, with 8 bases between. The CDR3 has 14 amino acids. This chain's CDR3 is CASSPGGANTEAFF. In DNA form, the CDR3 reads TGTGCCAGCTCACCAGGGGGCGCGAACACTGAAGCTTTCTTT.

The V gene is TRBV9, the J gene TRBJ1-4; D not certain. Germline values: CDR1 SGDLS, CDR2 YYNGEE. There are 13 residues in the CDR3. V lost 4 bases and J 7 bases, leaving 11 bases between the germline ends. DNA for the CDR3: TGTGCCAGCAGCTTCAGAGGTGGTGAAAAACTGTTTTTT. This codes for CASSFRGGEKLFF.